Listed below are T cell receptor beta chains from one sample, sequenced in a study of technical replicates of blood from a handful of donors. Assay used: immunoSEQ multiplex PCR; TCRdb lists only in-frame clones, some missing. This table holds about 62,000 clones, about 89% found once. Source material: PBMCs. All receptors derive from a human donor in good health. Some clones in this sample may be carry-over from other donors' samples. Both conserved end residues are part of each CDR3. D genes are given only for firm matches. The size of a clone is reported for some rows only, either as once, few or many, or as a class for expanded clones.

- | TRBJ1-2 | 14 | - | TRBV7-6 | CASSPGQGDYGYTF | TGTGCCAGCAGCCCGGGACAAGGAGACTATGGCTACACCTTC
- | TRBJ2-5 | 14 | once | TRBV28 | CASSLSPGTETQYF | TGTGCCAGCAGTTTATCCCCAGGAACAGAGACCCAGTACTTC
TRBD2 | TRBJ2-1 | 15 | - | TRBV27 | CASRAGGPTYNEQFF | TGTGCCAGCAGGGCGGGAGGGCCCACCTACAATGAGCAGTTCTTC
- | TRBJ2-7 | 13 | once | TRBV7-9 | CASSLVTVYEQYF | TGTGCCAGCAGCTTAGTGACAGTCTACGAGCAGTACTTC
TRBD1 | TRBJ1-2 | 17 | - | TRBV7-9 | CASSIGVAGGADYGYTF | TGTGCCAGCAGCATAGGGGTTGCAGGGGGCGCTGACTATGGCTACACCTTC
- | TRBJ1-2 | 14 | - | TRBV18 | CASSPTGQGSGYTF | TGTGCCAGCTCACCCACCGGGCAGGGGAGCGGCTACACCTTC
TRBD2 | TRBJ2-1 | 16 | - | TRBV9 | CASSTRASGGAQGQFF | TGTGCCAGCTCCACCCGGGCTAGCGGGGGGGCCCAGGGGCAGTTCTTC
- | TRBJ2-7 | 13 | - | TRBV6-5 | CASSYSFLYEQYF | TGTGCCAGCAGTTACTCTTTTCTGTACGAGCAGTACTTC
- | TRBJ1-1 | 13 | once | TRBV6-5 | CASGQGLVTEAFF | TGTGCCAGCGGGCAGGGGTTGGTCACTGAAGCTTTCTTT
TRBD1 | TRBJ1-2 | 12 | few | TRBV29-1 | CSVDETGNGYTF | TGCAGCGTGGACGAGACAGGGAATGGCTACACCTTC
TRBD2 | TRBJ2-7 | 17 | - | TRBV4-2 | CASSQNAGTSGAYEQYF | TGTGCCAGCAGCCAAAACGCCGGGACTAGCGGGGCATACGAGCAGTACTTC
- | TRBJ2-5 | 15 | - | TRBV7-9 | CASSQLRGGQETQYF | TGTGCCAGCAGCCAACTGAGGGGGGGACAAGAGACCCAGTACTTC
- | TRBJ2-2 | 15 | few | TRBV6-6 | CASSNGTTNTGELFF | TGTGCCAGCAGCAACGGGACAACGAACACCGGGGAGCTGTTTTTT
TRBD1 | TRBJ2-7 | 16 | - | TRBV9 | CASSVAPAGGRDEQYF | TGTGCCAGCAGCGTAGCTCCGGCAGGGGGCAGAGACGAGCAGTACTTC
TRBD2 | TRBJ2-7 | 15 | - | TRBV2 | CASSEGRGGIYEQYF | TGTGCCAGCAGTGAAGGGCGGGGGGGTATATACGAGCAGTACTTC
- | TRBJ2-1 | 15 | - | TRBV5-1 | CASSLGGDPYNEQFF | TGCGCCAGCAGCTTGGGCGGGGACCCATACAATGAGCAGTTCTTC
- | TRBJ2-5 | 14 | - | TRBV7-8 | CASSFRLREETQYF | TGTGCCAGCAGCTTCCGACTCCGCGAAGAGACCCAGTACTTC
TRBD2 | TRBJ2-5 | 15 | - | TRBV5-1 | CASSPGSGGQETQYF | TGCGCCAGCAGCCCCGGTAGCGGGGGCCAAGAGACCCAGTACTTC
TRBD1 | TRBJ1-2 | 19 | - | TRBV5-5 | CASSLVFGTGGARGYGYTF | TGTGCCAGCAGCTTGGTATTTGGGACAGGGGGCGCGAGGGGCTATGGCTACACCTTC
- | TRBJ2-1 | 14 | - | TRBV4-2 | CASSQDTSYNEQFF | TGTGCCAGCAGCCAGGATACTAGTTACAATGAGCAGTTCTTC
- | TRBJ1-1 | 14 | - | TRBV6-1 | CASSELAGPTEAFF | TGTGCCAGCAGTGAATTGGCAGGGCCCACTGAAGCTTTCTTT
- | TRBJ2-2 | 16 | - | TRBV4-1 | CASSQAGQGGTGELFF | TGCGCCAGCAGCCAAGCCGGGCAGGGAGGCACCGGGGAGCTGTTTTTT
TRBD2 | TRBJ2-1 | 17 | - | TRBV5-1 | CASSKLTSGGQADEQFF | TGCGCCAGCAGCAAGCTGACTAGCGGGGGCCAAGCTGATGAGCAGTTCTTC
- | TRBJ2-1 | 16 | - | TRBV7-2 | CASSLVSGNSYNEQFF | TGTGCCAGCAGCTTAGTGAGCGGAAACTCCTACAATGAGCAGTTCTTC
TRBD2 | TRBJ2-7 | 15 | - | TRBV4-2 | CASSHVTGGGYEQYF | TGTGCCAGCAGCCATGTAACGGGAGGGGGTTACGAGCAGTACTTC
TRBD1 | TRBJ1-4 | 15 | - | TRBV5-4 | CASSFRTGGLEKLFF | TGTGCCAGCAGCTTTAGGACAGGGGGCCTGGAAAAACTGTTTTTT
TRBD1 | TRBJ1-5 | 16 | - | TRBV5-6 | CASSRTGSLNNQPQHF | TGTGCCAGCAGCAGGACAGGGAGCCTAAACAATCAGCCCCAGCATTTT
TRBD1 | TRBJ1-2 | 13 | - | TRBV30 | CAWWAGGIDGYTF | TGTGCCTGGTGGGCAGGGGGCATCGATGGCTACACCTTC
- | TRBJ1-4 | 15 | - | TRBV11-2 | CASSSGAQGYEKLFF | TGTGCCAGCAGCTCCGGGGCCCAGGGGTATGAAAAACTGTTTTTT
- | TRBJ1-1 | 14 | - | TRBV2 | CASRRREGGTEAFF | TGTGCCAGCAGGAGGAGGGAGGGTGGCACTGAAGCTTTCTTT
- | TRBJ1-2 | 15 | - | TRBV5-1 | CASSLDGFGAYGYTF | TGCGCCAGCAGCTTGGATGGGTTTGGGGCCTATGGCTACACCTTC
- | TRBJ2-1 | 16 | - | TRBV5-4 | CASSSSRGLLSNEQFF | TGTGCCAGCAGCTCTAGCCGGGGACTTCTGTCTAATGAGCAGTTCTTC
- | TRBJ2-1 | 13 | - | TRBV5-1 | CASSLTTNNEQFF | TGCGCCAGCAGCTTGACTACAAACAATGAGCAGTTCTTC
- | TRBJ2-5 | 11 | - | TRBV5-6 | CASSSGSGRYF | TGTGCCAGCAGCTCGGGGTCCGGCCGGTACTTC
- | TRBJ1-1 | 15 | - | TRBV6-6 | CASRKGGARGTEAFF | TGTGCCAGCAGAAAAGGGGGGGCGAGGGGCACTGAAGCTTTCTTT
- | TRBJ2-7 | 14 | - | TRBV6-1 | CASSEHGAREAQYF | TGTGCCAGCAGTGAACATGGGGCTAGAGAGGCGCAGTACTTC
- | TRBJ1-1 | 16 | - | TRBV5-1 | CASSLVQGQLNTEAFF | TGCGCCAGCAGCTTGGTTCAGGGCCAGTTGAACACTGAAGCTTTCTTT